This entry lists 9 T cell receptor beta chains sequenced from one sample in a study of T-cell memory formation after mild COVID-19. TCRdb fed the 5' RACE reads into MiXCR, producing one record per CDR3 protein. The sample holds about 400,000 distinct CDR3 sequences; 20% to 25% are singletons and the top ten take 8.5% to 9%. Sequencing was done on a sample of PBMCs or a T cell subset sorted from them (not recorded which). These receptor sequences come from an adult woman who had mild COVID-19 (a few samples of this study predate the infection). Cell type and time point are not known.

Ten or more counts support this clonotype. The genes are TRBV6-5 and TRBJ1-4; possibly TRBD1 for D (5 bases). Per the germline V gene, CDR1 is MNHEY and CDR2 is SVGAGI. Trimming took off 2 bases at V and 0 bases at J, with 10 bases between the two ends. The length of the CDR3 is 16 residues. The CDR3, as DNA: TGTGCCAGCAGTTACCGGGGGGTTGCAACTAATGAAAAACTGTTTTTT. It yields the protein CASSYRGVATNEKLFF.

This clonotype was seen more than once but under ten times. This chain uses TRBV19 with TRBJ1-2; 10 bases match TRBD1. The V segment lost 6 bases and the J segment 2 bases; nucleotides outside the gene matches: 6. Germline loops: CDR1 LNHDA, CDR2 SQIVND (reference sequence). This CDR3 is built from 15 residues. In DNA, the CDR3 is TGTGCCAGTAGCGGGAAGGGACAGGGGAACTATGGCTACACCTTC. This sequence encodes CASSGKGQGNYGYTF.

This clonotype was observed a few times. The chain uses TRBV6-6 and TRBJ2-2; 7 positions agree with TRBD1. There are 16 residues in the CDR3. Per germline, CDR1 MNHNY and CDR2 SVGAGI (reference sequence). The J segment lost 3 bases and the V segment lost 2 bases, leaving 6 bases of the junction unmatched. The CDR3 is CASSYAPGTDTGELFF. DNA of the CDR3: TGTGCCAGCAGTTACGCCCCCGGGACAGACACCGGGGAGCTGTTTTTT.

The genes are TRBV11-3 and TRBJ2-7, with 13 bases matching TRBD2. This CDR3 spans 16 amino acids. With 2 bases clipped from V and 3 bases from J, the junction kept 4 bases outside the gene matches. The germline CDR1 and CDR2 sequences are SGHNT and YENEEA. The CDR3 sequence: CASSLRGLAGVYEQYF. The CDR3, as DNA: TGTGCCAGCAGCTTAAGAGGACTAGCGGGAGTCTACGAGCAGTACTTC.

Regarding this clonotype: Germline is not matched at one junction end, which may reflect a read error. This chain links TRBV6-5 with TRBJ1-3, with D possibly matching TRBD1 (6 bases). Germline values: CDR1 MNHEY, CDR2 SVGAGI. The CDR3 consists of 12 residues. The CDR3 loop reads CASSTNREAVFF. CDR3 sequence (DNA): TGTGCCAGCAGTACCAACAGGGAAGCTGTGTTTTTT.

This clonotype was picked up a small number of times. The genes are TRBV21-1 and TRBJ1-2; the D call TRBD1 from the table was never checked on the DNA. TRBV21-1 counts as a pseudogene. CDR3 length: 18 amino acids. CDR3 DNA: TGTGCCAGCAGCAATGTCGTTAGAGGAAGGGGGTACGACTATGGCTACACCTTC. Its protein is CASSNVVRGRGYDYGYTF.

In its sample, this clonotype was seen a few times. V and J are TRBV5-1 and TRBJ2-1; 13 bases fit TRBD2. The germline V gene encodes CDR1 SGHRS and CDR2 YFSETQ. There are 15 residues in the CDR3. The trim removed 0 bases at V and 10 bases at J, leaving 4 bases unmatched. This CDR3 is CASSLGTSGRYEQFF. CDR3 DNA sequence: TGCGCCAGCAGCTTGGGGACTAGCGGGAGATACGAGCAGTTCTTC.

The gene calls are TRBV11-2 and TRBJ2-1; no definite D call. The CDR3 is made up of 11 amino acids. CDR1 and CDR2 (germline): SGHAT, FQNNGV. V gave up 5 bases and J gave up 10 bases, with 9 bases separating them. The DNA for the CDR3 is TGTGCCAGCAGCCAGGCCCACGAGCAGTTCTTC. This translates into CASSQAHEQFF.

The rearrangement links TRBV9 to TRBJ2-1; a possible D gene is TRBD2 (6 bases). Between the trimmed V and J ends, which lost 0 bases and 4 bases, there was a span of 17 bases. Germline loops: CDR1 SGDLS, CDR2 YYNGEE. The CDR3 runs to 17 residues. The CDR3 spells CASSVAFGSSAYNEQFF. The CDR3 region has the DNA TGTGCCAGCAGCGTAGCCTTCGGGTCTAGCGCATACAATGAGCAGTTCTTC.